What follows are 22 T cell receptor beta chains derived from one specimen sequenced in a study of cytomegalovirus exposure and HLA in healthy donors. Only in-frame clones appear in the TCRdb table, and some are missing; sequencing was by immunoSEQ multiplex PCR. The sample records 140,000 to 150,000 clones, 85% to 95% being singletons. Sequenced sample: PBMCs. The receptors originated from a man aged 18 to 30 in good health and CMV-seropositive.

The rearrangement uses TRBV7-2 and TRBJ1-1; D gene uncertain. The germline gives CDR1 SGHTA, CDR2 FQGNSA. This CDR3 comprises 16 residues. Trimming removed 4 bases from V and 4 bases from J, with 19 bases in between. The CDR3 loop is CASSSRQARFTTEAFF. In DNA, the CDR3 is TGTGCCAGCAGCTCACGTCAGGCGAGATTTACCACTGAAGCTTTCTTT.

This chain joins TRBV2 and TRBJ2-5; the match to TRBD1 covers 11 bases. The CDR3 runs 16 residues. J was trimmed by 5 bases and V by 1 base; bases with no gene match: 6. From germline, CDR1 is SNHLY and CDR2 FYNNEI. CDR3 sequence reads: CASSEEGQGGLETQYF. The CDR3 coding sequence is TGTGCCAGCAGTGAAGAGGGACAGGGGGGGTTGGAGACCCAGTACTTC.

The chain combines TRBV6-6 with TRBJ2-5; 9 bases are shared with TRBD1. V shed 5 bases, J shed 4 bases, and the junction held 5 bases outside the gene matches. Germline loops: CDR1 MNHNY, CDR2 SVGAGI (reference sequence). The CDR3 totals 14 residues. This CDR3 reads CASSPYRGRETQYF. The CDR3 DNA reads TGTGCCAGCAGTCCCTACAGGGGGCGAGAGACCCAGTACTTC.

The gene calls are TRBV30 and TRBJ2-1, with TRBD2 matching over 11 bases. The CDR3 runs to 17 residues. V was pared by 2 bases and J by 3 bases, with 9 bases of the junction left unmatched. Germline CDR1 reads GTSNPN; CDR2 reads SVGIG (reference sequence). For the CDR3, the DNA is TGTGCCTGGAGTAGCACTAGCGGGAGTGGGGTCTACAATGAGCAGTTCTTC. Translation gives CAWSSTSGSGVYNEQFF.

This clone showed up just once. The chain couples TRBV2 to TRBJ2-7, with TRBD2 matching over 8 bases. This CDR3 region has 14 residues. CDR1 is SNHLY, CDR2 FYNNEI, per germline. J lost 6 bases, V lost 7 bases, and 11 bases had no gene match. The CDR3 loop is CASKTGGPAGEQYF. The CDR3 DNA is TGTGCCAGCAAAACGGGAGGGCCAGCCGGCGAGCAGTACTTC.

This clone was found once. The chain is built from TRBV9 and TRBJ1-1, with 9 nucleotides matching TRBD1. CDR1 and CDR2 from the germline V gene are SGDLS and YYNGEE. This CDR3 has 14 amino acids. V dropped 3 bases and J dropped 5; count of bases not matched to a gene: 5. The CDR3 DNA follows: TGTGCCAGCAGCGAGGGAGGACAGGGGACTGAAGCTTTCTTT. Translating gives CASSEGGQGTEAFF.

This clone has more than one count but fewer than ten. V is TRBV10-2 and J is TRBJ2-1; TRBD1 is a possible D gene (5 bases). The germline CDR1 and CDR2 sequences are WSHSY and SAAADI. The germline V and J ends were trimmed by 0 bases and 5 bases, with 11 bases remaining between them. The CDR3 contains 15 residues. CDR3 protein: CASSESRRQNNEQFF. For the CDR3, the DNA is TGCGCCAGCAGTGAGTCGAGGAGACAGAACAATGAGCAGTTCTTC.

There are many counts of this clone. The chain uses TRBV2 and TRBJ1-5; no reliable D call. Per the germline V gene, CDR1 is SNHLY and CDR2 is FYNNEI. V was shortened by 3 bases and J by 4 bases, with 16 bases between the two germline ends. This CDR3 region has 16 residues. The CDR3 reads CASSDLAKTLNQPQHF. The CDR3 DNA follows: TGTGCCAGCAGTGATCTTGCGAAGACACTTAATCAGCCCCAGCATTTT. Combining the CDR3 with reference TRBV2 and TRBJ1-5 gives the whole variable domain EPEVTQTPSHQVTQMGQEVILRCVPISNHLYFYWYRQILGQKVEFLVSFYNNEISEKSEIFDDQFSVERPDGSNFTLKIRSTKLEDSAMYFCASSDLAKTLNQPQHFGDGTRLSIL.

The gene calls are TRBV29-1 and TRBJ1-1; 11 bases align to TRBD1. V shed 3 bases and J 5 bases; nucleotides not matched to a gene: 8. CDR1 and CDR2 from the germline V gene are SQVTM and ANQGSEA. The length of the CDR3 is 15 residues. CDR3 coding DNA: TGCAGCGTTGAGTCCGGGACAGGGGGAGGTACTGAAGCTTTCTTT. This translates into CSVESGTGGGTEAFF.

V and J are TRBV5-1 and TRBJ2-7; D might be TRBD1 (5 bases). From germline, CDR1 is SGHRS and CDR2 YFSETQ. V dropped 0 bases and J dropped 3 bases, with 16 bases sitting between them. CDR3 length equals 16 residues. The CDR3, as DNA: TGCGCCAGCAGCTTGGGGTGGGGCAGTGACTTCTACGAGCAGTACTTC. Protein sequence: CASSLGWGSDFYEQYF.

The chain employs TRBV6-5 and TRBJ2-7; weak D call: TRBD2 (7 bases). Looked up from germline, CDR1 is MNHEY and CDR2 is SVGAGI. Trimming took 0 bases from V and 3 from J, leaving 12 bases between them. The CDR3 totals 15 residues. The CDR3 nucleotides read TGTGCCAGCAGTTACTCGCGGGGGCGAAGCTACGAGCAGTACTTC. This translates into CASSYSRGRSYEQYF.

The chain has TRBV28 and TRBJ2-7, with D possibly matching TRBD2 (5 bases). V was shortened by 3 bases and J by 2 bases, with 8 bases between the two germline ends. CDR1 is MDHEN and CDR2 is SYDVKM in the germline V gene. The CDR3 has 13 amino acids. This chain's CDR3 is CASSFTGTYEQYF. CDR3 bases: TGTGCCAGCAGTTTTACGGGAACCTACGAGCAGTACTTC.

The chain joins TRBV4-1 to TRBJ2-7, with 7 positions matching TRBD1. This CDR3 contains 14 residues. Germline V gene sequence: CDR1 MGHRA, CDR2 YSYEKL. V was pared by 4 bases and J by 3 bases, with 6 bases of the junction left unmatched. The CDR3 protein is CASSPGQAHYEQYF. The CDR3 coding sequence is TGCGCCAGCAGCCCAGGACAGGCCCACTACGAGCAGTACTTC.

V is TRBV28 and J is TRBJ1-2; 8 bases agree with TRBD1. Germline trimming cut 5 bases from V and 7 bases from J; bases unmatched to any gene: 15. This CDR3 spans 16 amino acids. Per the germline V gene, CDR1 is MDHEN and CDR2 is SYDVKM. CDR3 nucleotides: TGTGCCAGCAGTCTTTCTGAAAGTGACAGGGGCACTGGCTACACCTTC. It is translated as CASSLSESDRGTGYTF.

This chain connects TRBV21-1 to TRBJ1-2; TRBD1 was called by the table and not checked on the DNA. TRBV21-1 represents a pseudogene. This CDR3 has 15 residues. CDR3 loop: CASSKGREGDYGYTF. CDR3 DNA sequence: TGTGCCAGCAGCAAGGGCAGGGAAGGTGACTATGGCTACACCTTC.

The rearrangement uses TRBV2 and TRBJ2-3; perhaps TRBD2 as D (6 bases). Trimming pared 6 bases from V and 1 base from J, leaving 20 bases between. This CDR3 has 17 residues. Germline V gene data show CDR1 as SNHLY and CDR2 as FYNNEI. CDR3 region: CASSAPGAPPGTDTQYF. In DNA, the CDR3 is TGTGCCAGCAGCGCTCCGGGAGCCCCTCCTGGCACAGATACGCAGTATTTT.

The chain is built from TRBV28 and TRBJ2-4; D not resolved. The CDR3 consists of 11 residues. V was pared by 6 bases and J by 6 bases, with 6 bases between. The germline gives CDR1 MDHEN, CDR2 SYDVKM. The CDR3 sequence is CASSSGNIQYF. In DNA form, the CDR3 reads TGTGCCAGCAGCAGTGGAAACATTCAGTACTTC.

The CDR3 DNA sequence: TGTGCCAGCAGCCCGGCGGGGAGCGGGCCCAATGAGCAGTTCTTC. It translates to CASSPAGSGPNEQFF. The rearrangement joins TRBV5-4 to TRBJ2-1; TRBD2 might be the D (6 bases). V lost 4 bases to trimming and J lost 6 bases, with 17 bases between them. CDR3 length: 15 amino acids. Germline V gene lookup returns CDR1 SGHNT and CDR2 YYREEE (reference sequence).

The chain links TRBV5-5 to TRBJ2-1; D unresolved. Per germline, CDR1 SGHKS and CDR2 YYEKEE (reference sequence). This CDR3 contains 15 residues. V was shortened by 1 base and J by 0 bases, with 8 bases between the two germline ends. The chain's CDR3 is CASSLSRPSYNEQFF. CDR3 DNA sequence: TGTGCCAGCAGCTTGTCCCGTCCCTCCTACAATGAGCAGTTCTTC.

The DNA of the CDR3 is TGTGCCAGCAGCCAAGGTATCCGCGGTTTTCTCACCGGGGAGCTGTTTTTT. It encodes CASSQGIRGFLTGELFF. The gene calls are TRBV4-2 and TRBJ2-2; no clear D gene. V was cut by 1 base and J by 4 bases, with 16 bases left in between. The CDR3 is 17 residues long. The germline V gene encodes CDR1 LGHNA and CDR2 YNFKEQ.

This clone turned up a few times. CDR3 DNA: TGTGCCAGCACCCCGCCGGAGGGCCCAGATACGCAGTATTTT. The encoded protein is CASTPPEGPDTQYF. The rearrangement links TRBV13 to TRBJ2-3; perhaps TRBD2 as D (6 bases). Germline V lookup: CDR1 PRHDT, CDR2 FYEKMQ (reference sequence). This CDR3 has 14 amino acids. V lost 7 bases to trimming and J lost 4 bases, with 15 bases between them.

V and J are TRBV6-5 and TRBJ1-2, with 9 bases fitting TRBD1. Germline assignment: CDR1 MNHEY and CDR2 SVGAGI. The length of the CDR3 is 15 residues. The ends lost 6 bases at V and 5 bases at J; junction bases unmatched: 10. The CDR3 DNA sequence: TGTGCCAGCAGAAAACCGGGACAGGGAACTTATGGCTACACCTTC. The encoded protein is CASRKPGQGTYGYTF.